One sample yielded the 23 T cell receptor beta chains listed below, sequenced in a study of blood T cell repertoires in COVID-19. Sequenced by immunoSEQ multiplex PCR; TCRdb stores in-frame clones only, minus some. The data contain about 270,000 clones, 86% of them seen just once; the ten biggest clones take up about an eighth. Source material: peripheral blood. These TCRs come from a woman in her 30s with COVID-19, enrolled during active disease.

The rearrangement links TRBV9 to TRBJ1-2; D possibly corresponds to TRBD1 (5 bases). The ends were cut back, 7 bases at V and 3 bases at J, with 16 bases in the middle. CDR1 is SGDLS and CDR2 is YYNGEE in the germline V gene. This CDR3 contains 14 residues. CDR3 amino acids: CASRPMLGDYGYTF. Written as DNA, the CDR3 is TGTGCCAGCCGACCCATGTTAGGGGACTATGGCTACACCTTC.

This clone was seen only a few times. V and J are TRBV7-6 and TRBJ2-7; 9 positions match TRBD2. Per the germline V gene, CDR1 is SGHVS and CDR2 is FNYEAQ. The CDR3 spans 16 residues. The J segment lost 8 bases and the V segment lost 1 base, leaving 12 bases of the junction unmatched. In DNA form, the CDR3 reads TGTGCCAGCAGCTTAGACGCCGGGACTAGCCATACCAAGCAGTACTTC. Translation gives CASSLDAGTSHTKQYF.

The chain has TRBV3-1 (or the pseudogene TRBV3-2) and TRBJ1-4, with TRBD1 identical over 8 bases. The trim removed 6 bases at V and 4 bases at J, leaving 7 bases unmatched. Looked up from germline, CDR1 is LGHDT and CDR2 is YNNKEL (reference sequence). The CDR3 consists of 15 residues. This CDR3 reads CASSHGQGYNEKLFF. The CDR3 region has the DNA TGTGCCAGCAGTCATGGACAGGGTTATAATGAAAAACTGTTTTTT.

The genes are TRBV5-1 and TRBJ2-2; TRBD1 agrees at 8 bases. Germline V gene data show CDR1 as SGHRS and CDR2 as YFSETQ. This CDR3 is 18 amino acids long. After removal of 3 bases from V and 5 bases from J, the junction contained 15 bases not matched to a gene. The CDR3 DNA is TGCGCCAGCAGCTCCCTGTTGGGGACAGGTCTGGGGACCGGGGAGCTGTTTTTT. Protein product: CASSSLLGTGLGTGELFF.

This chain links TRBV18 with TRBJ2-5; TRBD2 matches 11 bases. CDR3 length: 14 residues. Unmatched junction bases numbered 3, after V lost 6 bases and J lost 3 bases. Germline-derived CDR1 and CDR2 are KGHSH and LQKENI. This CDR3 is CASSPTSGEETQYF. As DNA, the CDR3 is TGTGCCAGCTCTCCGACTAGCGGGGAAGAGACCCAGTACTTC.

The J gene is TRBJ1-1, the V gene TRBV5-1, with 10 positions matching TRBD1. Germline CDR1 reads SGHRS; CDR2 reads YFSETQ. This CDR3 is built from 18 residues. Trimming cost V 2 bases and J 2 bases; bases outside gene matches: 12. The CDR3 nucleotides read TGCGCCAGCAGCTTACTTCCGGGACAGGGGAGAGGCAACACTGAAGCTTTCTTT. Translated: CASSLLPGQGRGNTEAFF.

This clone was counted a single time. The CDR3 nucleotides read TGTGCCAGCAGCCCAGGAGGCGCGGGTGTATGGGATGAGCAGTTCTTC. Its translation: CASSPGGAGVWDEQFF. This chain connects TRBV3-1 (or the pseudogene TRBV3-2) to TRBJ2-1, with D perhaps matching TRBD2 (5 bases). In germline, CDR1 is LGHDT, CDR2 YNNKEL (reference sequence). The CDR3 loop spans 16 amino acids. V lost 4 bases and J lost 8, with 21 bases in between.

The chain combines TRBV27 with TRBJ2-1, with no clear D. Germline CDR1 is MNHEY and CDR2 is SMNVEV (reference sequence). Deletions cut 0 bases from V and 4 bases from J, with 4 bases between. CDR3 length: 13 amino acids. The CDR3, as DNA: TGTGCCAGCAGTTTATCGTCTTACAATGAGCAGTTCTTC. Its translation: CASSLSSYNEQFF.

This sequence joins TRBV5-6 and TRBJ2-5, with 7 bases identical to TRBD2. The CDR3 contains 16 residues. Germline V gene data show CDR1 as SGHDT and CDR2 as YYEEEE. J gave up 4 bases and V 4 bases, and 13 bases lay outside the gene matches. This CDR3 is CASSRTSSSAGETQYF. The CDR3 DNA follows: TGTGCCAGCAGCAGGACTAGTTCGTCAGCGGGAGAGACCCAGTACTTC.

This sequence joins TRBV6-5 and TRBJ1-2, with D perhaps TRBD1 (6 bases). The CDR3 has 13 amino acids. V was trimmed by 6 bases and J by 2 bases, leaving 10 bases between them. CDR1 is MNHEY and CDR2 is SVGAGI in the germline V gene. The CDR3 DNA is TGTGCCAGCAGGGACGACAGGAACTATGGCTACACCTTC. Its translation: CASRDDRNYGYTF.

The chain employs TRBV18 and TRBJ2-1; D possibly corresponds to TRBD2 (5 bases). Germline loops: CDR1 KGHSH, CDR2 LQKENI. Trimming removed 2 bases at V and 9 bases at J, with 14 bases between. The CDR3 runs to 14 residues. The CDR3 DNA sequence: TGTGCCAGCTCACCAGGTGGGAGAAGAGCTGAGCAGTTCTTC. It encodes CASSPGGRRAEQFF.

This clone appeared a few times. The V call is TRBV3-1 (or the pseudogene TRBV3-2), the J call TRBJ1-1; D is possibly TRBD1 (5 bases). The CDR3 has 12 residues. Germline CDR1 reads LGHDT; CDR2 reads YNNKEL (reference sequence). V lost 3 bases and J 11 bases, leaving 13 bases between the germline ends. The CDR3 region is CASSHGPGPAFF. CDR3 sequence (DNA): TGTGCCAGCAGCCATGGACCAGGGCCCGCTTTCTTT.

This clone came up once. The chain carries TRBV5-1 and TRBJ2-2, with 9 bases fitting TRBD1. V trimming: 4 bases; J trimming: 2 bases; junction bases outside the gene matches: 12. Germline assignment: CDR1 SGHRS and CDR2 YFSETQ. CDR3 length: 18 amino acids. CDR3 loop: CASSNSGTGTVNTGELFF. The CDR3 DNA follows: TGCGCCAGCAGCAACTCCGGGACAGGGACAGTTAACACCGGGGAGCTGTTTTTT.

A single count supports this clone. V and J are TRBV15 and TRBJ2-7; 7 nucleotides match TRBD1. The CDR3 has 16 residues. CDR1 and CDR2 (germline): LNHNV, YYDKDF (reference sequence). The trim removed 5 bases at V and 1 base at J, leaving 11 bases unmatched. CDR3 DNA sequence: TGTGCCACCAGCTTTCGACAGGGCGAAATTTCCTACGAGCAGTACTTC. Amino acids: CATSFRQGEISYEQYF.

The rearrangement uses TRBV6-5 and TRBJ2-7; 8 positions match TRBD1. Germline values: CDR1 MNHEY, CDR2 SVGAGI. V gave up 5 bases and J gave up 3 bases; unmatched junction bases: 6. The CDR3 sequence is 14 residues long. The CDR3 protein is CASSKTGDVYEQYF. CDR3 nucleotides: TGTGCCAGCAGTAAGACAGGGGATGTCTACGAGCAGTACTTC.

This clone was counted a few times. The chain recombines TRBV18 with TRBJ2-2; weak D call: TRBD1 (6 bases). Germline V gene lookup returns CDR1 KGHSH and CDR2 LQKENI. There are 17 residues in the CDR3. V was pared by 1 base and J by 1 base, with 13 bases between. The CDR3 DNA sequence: TGTGCCAGCTCACCACTCCCGCAGGGGAAGAACACCGGGGAGCTGTTTTTT. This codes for CASSPLPQGKNTGELFF.

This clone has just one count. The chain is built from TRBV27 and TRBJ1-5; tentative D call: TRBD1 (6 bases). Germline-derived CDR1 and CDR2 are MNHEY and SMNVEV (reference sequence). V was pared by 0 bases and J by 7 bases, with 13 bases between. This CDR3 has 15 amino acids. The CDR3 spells CASSLSAQGRQPQHF. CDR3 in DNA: TGTGCCAGCAGTTTATCGGCACAGGGTCGCCAGCCCCAGCATTTT.

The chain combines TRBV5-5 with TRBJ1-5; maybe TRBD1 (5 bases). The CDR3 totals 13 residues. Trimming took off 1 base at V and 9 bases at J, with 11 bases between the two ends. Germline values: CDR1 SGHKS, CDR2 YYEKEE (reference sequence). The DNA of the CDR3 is TGTGCCAGCAGCTTGTTTGTCCAGGGGCCCCAGCATTTT. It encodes CASSLFVQGPQHF.

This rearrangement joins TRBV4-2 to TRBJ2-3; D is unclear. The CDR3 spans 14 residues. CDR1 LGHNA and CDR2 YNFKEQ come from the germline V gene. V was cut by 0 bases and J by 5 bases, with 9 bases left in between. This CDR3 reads CASSQEVSGDTQYF. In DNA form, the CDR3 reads TGTGCCAGCAGCCAAGAAGTTTCCGGAGATACGCAGTATTTT.

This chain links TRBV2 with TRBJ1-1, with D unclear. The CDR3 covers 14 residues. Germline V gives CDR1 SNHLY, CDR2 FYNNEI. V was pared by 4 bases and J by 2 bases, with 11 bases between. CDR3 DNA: TGTGCCAGCAGTGTTAGGCAGGCAAACACTGAAGCTTTCTTT. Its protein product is CASSVRQANTEAFF.

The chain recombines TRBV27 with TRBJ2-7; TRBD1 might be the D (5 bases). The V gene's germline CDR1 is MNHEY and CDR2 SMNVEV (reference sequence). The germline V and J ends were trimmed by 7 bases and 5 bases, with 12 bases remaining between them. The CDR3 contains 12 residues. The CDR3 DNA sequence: TGTGCCAGCAAAAGGGGCATTAACGAGCAGTACTTC. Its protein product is CASKRGINEQYF.

The CDR3 reads CATSSAGGKNIQYF. CDR3 nucleotides: TGTGCCACCAGTTCAGCGGGGGGCAAAAACATTCAGTACTTC. The chain has TRBV24-1 and TRBJ2-4, with TRBD2 matching over 9 bases. The V gene's germline CDR1 is KGHDR and CDR2 SFDVKD. Trimming cost V 6 bases and J 3 bases; bases outside gene matches: 2. The CDR3 is 14 amino acids.

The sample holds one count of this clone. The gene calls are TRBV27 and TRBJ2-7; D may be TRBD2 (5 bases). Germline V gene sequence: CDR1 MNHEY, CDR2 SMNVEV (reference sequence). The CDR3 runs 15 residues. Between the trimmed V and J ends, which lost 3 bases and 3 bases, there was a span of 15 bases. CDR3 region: CASSLAGVGLYEQYF. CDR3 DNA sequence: TGTGCCAGCAGTTTGGCCGGGGTAGGCCTCTACGAGCAGTACTTC.